The source of this TCR beta chain is a study of T-cell reconstitution after alpha-beta-depleted transplantation in children. Trimming took 5 bases from V and 3 from J; bases not matched to a gene: 10. In germline, CDR1 is SGHTA, CDR2 FQGNSA. The CDR3 length is 16 residues. Preparation of the TCRbeta library involved a method that used unique molecular identifiers. TCRdb reprocessed the PCR reads with MiXCR, giving one entry per CDR3 protein. The sample has around 580,000 distinct CDR3 sequences; around 27% are singletons. Study observations and caveats: At day 60, the high TCRbeta diversity found in some patients originated from recipient T cells and thymic progenitors that had survived.

On this clonotype: Its antigen is still unknown.

The receptor comes from a boy under three years old with Wiskott-Aldrich syndrome, due to receive a stem cell transplant. This chain connects TRBV7-2 to TRBJ2-7; TRBD2 matches at 10 bases. Source: PBMCs, taken before TCRalphabeta/CD19-depleted stem cell transplant. The DNA for the CDR3 is TGTGCCAGCAGCCTATCTCGGACTAGCGGTGTCTACGAGCAGTACTTC. Encoded protein: CASSLSRTSGVYEQYF.